This T cell receptor beta chain is from a study of T cell responses to AZD1222 COVID-19 vaccine. With regard to this clone: Other nucleotide sequences from this sample produce the same CDR3.

The table came from immunoSEQ multiplex PCR; TCRdb's copy has only in-frame clones and leaves some out. Among around 140,000 clones listed, around 92% were seen once. Trimming shortened V by 6 bases and J by 1 base, and 3 bases separated the two germline ends. The CDR3 runs to 11 residues. The TCR comes from an adult who received the AZD1222 COVID-19 vaccine. Here the sequenced sample was peripheral blood, taken 28 days after the second AZD1222 dose. The chain carries TRBV12-3 or TRBV12-4 and TRBJ1-1; D is undetermined. Here the CDR3 DNA reads TGTGCCAGCAGAGAGAACACTGAAGCTTTCTTT. This translates into CASRENTEAFF.